What follows describes a single T cell receptor (beta chain). This receptor's antigen is unknown. Base qualities are not provided; no much larger clone lies one nucleotide away. This sample is drawn from a study of cytomegalovirus exposure and HLA in healthy donors (dated by TCRdb to about 2017). Describing the broader study: An earlier analysis of some 550 of the donors reported more than 250 Gb of sequence data and about 100 million unique TCR beta sequences from some 180 million T cells. An early release covering roughly 600 HLA-typed donors comprised approximately 300 gigabases of sequencing data and 85 million to 100 million unique TCR sequences. The genetic ancestry cluster associated with self-reported Caucasian donors included 81% of the roughly 410 genotyped donors. The study aimed to test whether cataloging public T cell receptors could reveal signatures of past pathogen exposure. The T cell repertoires of about 700 subjects were profiled by immunosequencing and related to cytomegalovirus serostatus. Besides the first cohort of some 670 subjects, a separate validation cohort made up of some 110 different subjects was used. To predict cytomegalovirus infection status, the study brought together high-throughput TCR immunosequencing, statistical association of individual TCRs with disease status, and machine learning. A later analysis re-examined previously published TCR beta repertoires from 610 or so donors and added high-resolution HLA genotyping to investigate patterns of TCR occurrence. Rather than drawing on any new phenotypic data, the later analysis identified candidate immune exposures from TCR beta sequences and the way those sequences occurred across donors. An earlier analysis of 587 of the donors used high-throughput TCR beta sequencing to judge whether each TCR beta V gene segment behaved as functional or pseudogenic. Alongside the repertoire data, information on donor age, sex, ethnicity and CMV serostatus was compiled. A later genetic analysis took genome-wide SNP genotypes for about 65% of the 666 donors and used that subset as a discovery cohort. Every discovery cohort repertoire had been produced on one sequencing platform. Class I and class II HLA loci were covered by the typing at four-digit resolution. Typing coverage differed by locus: A, B, C, DRB1 and DQB1 were typed in about 620-630 donors, DQA1 in 522, DPA1 in around 580, and DPB1 in roughly 450. Roughly 5 DR-DQ haplotypes were handled as single units for association and clustering because linkage in the cohort was strong. Across around 400 genotyped donors of the cohort, an average of about 250,000 unique TCR beta nucleotide sequences per donor were sequenced, and 15% to 20% of those sequences were non-productive.

On the study overall, not on this receptor specifically: The classifier was reported to diagnose cytomegalovirus status with high specificity and sensitivity in both the original and validation cohorts. For the cohort, immune exposure information was limited to CMV serostatus. Compared with the approximately 670-donor mean, donors in an Asian-associated ancestry cluster had fewer N-insertions in productive TCRs, according to a later genetic analysis. The study listed 150 to 200 TCR beta chains as associated with cytomegalovirus. In a later analysis, HLA-associated TCR beta chains were found to be more clonally expanded and to have lower generation probabilities than equally common non-associated chains. It was suggested by the authors that the approach could potentially be generalized to other disease states and immunological phenotypes. The 87-base-pair reads could not distinguish some IMGT-functional V segments, including TRBV6-2 and TRBV6-3, so those segments were excluded. At a false discovery rate of 0.05, a later analysis linked around 17,000 TCR beta sequences to specific HLA alleles. In vitro tests confirmed that three of the cytomegalovirus-associated TCR beta chains recognize cytomegalovirus antigens. According to a later analysis, parvovirus B19, influenza, CMV and Epstein-Barr virus appeared linked to several top co-occurrence clusters. A further reported finding was that TCR beta sequences accurately predicted the HLA-A and HLA-B alleles for most subjects in the first cohort. Most CMV-associated TCR beta chains appeared to be HLA-restricted in a later analysis, and the HLA associations seemed to be driven largely by CMV exposure. The cohort was sequenced for TCR beta chains only, and without alpha or paired-chain data the features that could be detected were limited. HLA typing was unavailable for some donors at each locus, so association tests used only the typed subset. In a later genetic analysis, a missense DCLRE1C variant was associated with V-gene and J-gene trimming of TCR beta chains, and the association was replicated in an independent cohort. A cluster of highly shared sequence variants was judged likely to be a technical artifact of the sequencing pipeline. Linkage disequilibrium might explain the correlated functional status among segregating V segments, but an unknown experimental factor could not be excluded. When HLA alleles, especially DR and DQ, strongly co-occurred, TCR associations were difficult to assign to individual alleles. Most TCR sequences were observed very rarely across donors, whereas some public TCRs were present in many individuals. Sequencing depth was assumed to be roughly uniform across donors in the presence/absence analyses, though that assumption may not hold. The earlier analysis of some 560 of the donors excluded around 17 rarely observed V segments, including chromosome 9 orphons, because counts were too low. A later analysis found that TCR association rates varied across HLA loci, with DRB1 alleles showing the most associated TCRs and HLA-C alleles the fewest. In an earlier analysis of 587 of the donors, most TCR beta V segments appeared in productive rearrangements about 87% or about 30% of the time, broadly matching IMGT annotations.

The CDR3 has 14 amino acids, counting the end cysteine and phenylalanine. Of the read, only the CDR3 DNA is kept; its 42 bases are in frame from base 1. From the germline V gene, CDR1 is SGHDT and CDR2 is YYEEEE. The trim is 0 bases for V and 1 base for J, with a gap of 7 bases between the germline ends. Receptor libraries were prepared by the immunoSEQ multiplex PCR assay. The multiplex PCR relied on a mix of 60 forward primers for TCR Vbeta segments and 13 reverse primers for TCR Jbeta segments. The CDR3 region of rearranged TCR beta genes was amplified from genomic DNA by a multiplex PCR assay. The amplified TCR beta libraries were sequenced on the Illumina HiSeq System as 87-base-pair reads. The paper's processing steps were these. Across the 670 or so repertoires, a later analysis counted roughly 84 million unique TCR beta chains, about 10 million of which were shared by at least two donors. A nearest-neighbor algorithm error-corrected the raw reads and collapsed the reads into unique sequences, merging closely related sequences to remove PCR and sequencing errors. To assign V, D and J gene segments, CDR3 sequences were aligned to IMGT reference sequences. For a sequence to be retained, a match of at least six nucleotides was required to both a V gene segment and a J gene segment. Rearrangements were classified as productive when the CDR3 lacked stop codons and remained in frame with V and J, and all other rearrangements were classified as non-productive. CDR3 was defined according to IMGT convention as the region running from the second conserved V-encoded cysteine to the conserved J-encoded phenylalanine. Sequences without an unambiguous match to a single V gene segment were excluded from the earlier analysis of 450 to 650 of the donors. In an earlier analysis of 587 of the donors, V segments were called functional above 56.7% productive rearrangements and were called segregating when the between-donor standard deviation exceeded 5%. A statistical classification framework was built to diagnose cytomegalovirus status from the catalog of TCR beta chain sequences. In a later analysis, TCR nucleotide sequences were compared against IMGT/GENE-DB human TR gene sequences so that V and J genes could be assigned. Using the TCRdist pipeline, a later analysis assigned CDR3 sequences along with most-parsimonious VDJ recombination scenarios. In a later analysis, each TCR beta chain was defined by its CDR3 amino acid sequence together with its V-gene family, and reads lacking a unique V-gene family were excluded. As a way to deal with suspected cross-contamination and a sequencing artifact, a later analysis dropped nearly 600 nucleotide sequences that were highly shared and had low generation probability. In a later analysis, a clonal expansion index was calculated for each public chain from normalized within-repertoire ranks of inferred template counts. In a later analysis, generation probabilities were computed with a VDJ recombination model fitted to out-of-frame rearrangements, and the resulting probabilities were checked against IGoR. In a later analysis, hypergeometric tests were used to score TCR-TCR, TCR-HLA and TCR-CMV co-occurrence, with a repertoire-size bias correction applied to TCR pairs. False discovery rates were estimated in a later analysis by permuting HLA or CMV assignments 20 times. In a later analysis, co-occurring TCRs were grouped using DBSCAN, and TCRdist sequence similarity was added for clustering within HLA-allele-positive subsets. Repertoires with fewer than 30,000 or more than 120,000 public chains were left out of co-occurrence clustering, as were five repertoires with anomalous nucleotide sharing. The clones in this table, taken by TCRdb from immuneACCESS, are in-frame only. Not every clone is retained; where verified, under half of the shortfall comes from an unresolved V gene, and the cause of the rest is unknown. That table supplies the V and J calls and clone size; D and trimming were determined from the DNA. This sample has over 150,000 clones in its table, and around 82% of those were observed once. In total, the top ten clones hold approximately 3% of the sample.

In total, roughly 670 healthy bone marrow donors made up the cohort. At the time of sampling, all cohort members were nominally healthy, though unrecorded immune exposures were likely present. The donor was CMV seronegative and belonged to the group of approximately 320 seronegative cohort members. A peripheral blood sample was collected from each donor, and TCR beta sequencing was performed on peripheral blood mononuclear cells. Genomic DNA extraction from the blood cell samples was performed with the Qiagen DNeasy Blood Extraction Kit. This TCR derives from a woman aged 30 to 39 in good health and CMV-seronegative. The sequenced sample was PBMCs. The rearranged chain carries TRBV5-6 and TRBJ2-5; TRBD2 is possibly the D segment (6 matching bases). The base sequence is TGTGCCAGCAGCTTGGGGGGGGTCCAAGAGACCCAGTACTTC. It translates as CASSLGGVQETQYF. Where the CDR3 stops, the reference TRBV5-6 and TRBJ2-5 genes take over; the full variable domain is DAGVTQSPTHLIKTRGQQVTLRCSPKSGHDTVSWYQQALGQGPQFIFQYYEEEERQRGNFPDRFSGHQFPNYSSELNVNALLLGDSALYLCASSLGGVQETQYFGPGTRLLVL.